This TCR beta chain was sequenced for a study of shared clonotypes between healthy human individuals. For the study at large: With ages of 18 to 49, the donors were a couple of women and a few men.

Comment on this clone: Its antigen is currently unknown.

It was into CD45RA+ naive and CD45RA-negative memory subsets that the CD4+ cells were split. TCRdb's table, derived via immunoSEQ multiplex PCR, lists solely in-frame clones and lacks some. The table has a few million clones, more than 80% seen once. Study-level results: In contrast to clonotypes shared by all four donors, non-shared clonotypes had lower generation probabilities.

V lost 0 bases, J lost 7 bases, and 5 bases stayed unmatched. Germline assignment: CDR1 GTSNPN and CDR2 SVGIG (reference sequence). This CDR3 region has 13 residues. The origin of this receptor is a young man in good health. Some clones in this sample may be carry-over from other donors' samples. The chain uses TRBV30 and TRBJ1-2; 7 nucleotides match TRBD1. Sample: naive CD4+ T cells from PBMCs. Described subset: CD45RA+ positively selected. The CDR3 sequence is CAWSVSQGSGYTF. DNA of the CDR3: TGTGCCTGGAGTGTGTCACAGGGGAGTGGCTACACCTTC.